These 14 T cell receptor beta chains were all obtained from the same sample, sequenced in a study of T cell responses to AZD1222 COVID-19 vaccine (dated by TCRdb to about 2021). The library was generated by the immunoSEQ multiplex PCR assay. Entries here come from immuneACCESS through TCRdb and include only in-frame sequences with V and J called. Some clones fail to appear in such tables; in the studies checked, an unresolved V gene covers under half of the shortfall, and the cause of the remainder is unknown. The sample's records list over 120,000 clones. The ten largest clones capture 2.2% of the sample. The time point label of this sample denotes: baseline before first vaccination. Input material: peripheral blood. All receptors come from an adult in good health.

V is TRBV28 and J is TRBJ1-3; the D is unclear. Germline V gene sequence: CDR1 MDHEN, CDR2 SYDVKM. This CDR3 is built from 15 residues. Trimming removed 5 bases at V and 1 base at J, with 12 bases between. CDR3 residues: CASSPSLASGNTIYF. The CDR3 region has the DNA TGTGCCAGCAGTCCCTCCTTGGCGTCTGGAAACACCATATATTTT.

The CDR3 protein is CASGVVAGRMEQYF. For the CDR3, the DNA is TGTGCCAGCGGCGTGGTCGCAGGGAGAATGGAGCAGTACTTC. This chain uses TRBV6-5 with TRBJ2-7; D possibly uses TRBD1 or TRBD2 (5 bases each). This CDR3 has 14 residues. Germline V gene data show CDR1 as MNHEY and CDR2 as SVGAGI. Trimming removed 8 bases from V and 7 bases from J, with 21 bases in between.

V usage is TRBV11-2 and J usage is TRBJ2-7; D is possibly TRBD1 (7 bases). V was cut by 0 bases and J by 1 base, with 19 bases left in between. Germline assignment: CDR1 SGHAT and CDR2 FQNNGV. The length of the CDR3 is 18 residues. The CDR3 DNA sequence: TGTGCCAGCAGCTTAGATAGGGGGGAGACAGGGTATTCCTACGAGCAGTACTTC. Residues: CASSLDRGETGYSYEQYF.

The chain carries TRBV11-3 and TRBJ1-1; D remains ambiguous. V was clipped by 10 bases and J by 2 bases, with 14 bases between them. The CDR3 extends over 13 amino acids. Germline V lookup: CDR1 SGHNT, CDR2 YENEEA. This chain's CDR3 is CAIQNGINTEAFF. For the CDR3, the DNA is TGTGCCATCCAGAACGGGATAAACACTGAAGCTTTCTTT. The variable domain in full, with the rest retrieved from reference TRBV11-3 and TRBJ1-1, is EAGVVQSPRYKIIEKKQPVAFWCNPISGHNTLYWYLQNLGQGPELLIRYENEEAVDDSQLPKDRFSAERLKGVDSTLKIQPAELGDSAVYLCAIQNGINTEAFFGQGTRLTVV.

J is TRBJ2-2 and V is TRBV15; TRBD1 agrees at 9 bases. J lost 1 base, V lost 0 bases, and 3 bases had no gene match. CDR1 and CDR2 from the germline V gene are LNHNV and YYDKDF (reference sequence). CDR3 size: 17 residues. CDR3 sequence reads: CATSRDQGQGNTGELFF. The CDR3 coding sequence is TGTGCCACCAGCAGAGATCAGGGACAGGGGAACACCGGGGAGCTGTTTTTT.

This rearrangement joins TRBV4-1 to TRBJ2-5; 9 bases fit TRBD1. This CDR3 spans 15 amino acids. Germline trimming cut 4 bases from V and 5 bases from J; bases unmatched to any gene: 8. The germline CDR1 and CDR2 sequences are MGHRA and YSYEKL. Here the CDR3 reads CASSPGTGFRETQYF. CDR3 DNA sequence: TGCGCCAGCAGCCCCGGGACAGGGTTTCGGGAGACCCAGTACTTC.

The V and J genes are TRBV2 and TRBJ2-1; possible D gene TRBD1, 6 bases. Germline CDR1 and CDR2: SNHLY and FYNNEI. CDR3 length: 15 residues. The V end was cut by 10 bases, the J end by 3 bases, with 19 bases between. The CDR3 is CATLGQGWVYNEQFF. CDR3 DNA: TGTGCCACCCTGGGACAAGGTTGGGTCTACAATGAGCAGTTCTTC.

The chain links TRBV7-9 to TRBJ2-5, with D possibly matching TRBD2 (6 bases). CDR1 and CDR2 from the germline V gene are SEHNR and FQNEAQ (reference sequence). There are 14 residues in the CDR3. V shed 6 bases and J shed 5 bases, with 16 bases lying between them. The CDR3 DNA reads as TGTGCCAGCAGGCGAGGAGGGGTTCAGGAGACCCAGTACTTC. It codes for CASRRGGVQETQYF.

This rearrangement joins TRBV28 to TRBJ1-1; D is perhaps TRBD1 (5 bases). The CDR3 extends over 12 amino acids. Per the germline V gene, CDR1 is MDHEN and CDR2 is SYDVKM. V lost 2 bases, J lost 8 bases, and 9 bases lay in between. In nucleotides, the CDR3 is TGTGCCAGCAGTTTAAACAGGCCCGAAGCTTTCTTT. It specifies CASSLNRPEAFF.

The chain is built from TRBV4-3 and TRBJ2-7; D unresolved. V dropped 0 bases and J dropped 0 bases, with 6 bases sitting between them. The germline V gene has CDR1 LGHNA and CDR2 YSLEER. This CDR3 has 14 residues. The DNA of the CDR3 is TGCGCCAGCAGCCAAGAGACACTCTCCTACGAGCAGTACTTC. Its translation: CASSQETLSYEQYF.

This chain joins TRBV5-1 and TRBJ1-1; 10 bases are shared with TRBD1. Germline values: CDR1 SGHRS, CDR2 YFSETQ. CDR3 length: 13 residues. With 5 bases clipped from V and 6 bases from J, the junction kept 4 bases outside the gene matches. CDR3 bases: TGCGCCAGCAGGGGTGGACAGGGGGCTGAAGCTTTCTTT. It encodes CASRGGQGAEAFF. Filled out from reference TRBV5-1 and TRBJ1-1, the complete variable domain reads KAGVTQTPRYLIKTRGQQVTLSCSPISGHRSVSWYQQTPGQGLQFLFEYFSETQRNKGNFPGRFSGRQFSNSRSEMNVSTLELGDSALYLCASRGGQGAEAFFGQGTRLTVV.

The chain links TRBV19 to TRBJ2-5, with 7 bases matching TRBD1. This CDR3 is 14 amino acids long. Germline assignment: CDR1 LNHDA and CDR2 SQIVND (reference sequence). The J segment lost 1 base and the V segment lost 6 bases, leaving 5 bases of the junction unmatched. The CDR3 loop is CASSQGTAQETQYF. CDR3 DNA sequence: TGTGCCAGTAGCCAAGGGACAGCCCAAGAGACCCAGTACTTC.

CDR3 nucleotide sequence: TGTGCCAGCAGCCCTCAGGGACAGGGGTTCGGGGAGCTGTTTTTT. Translation gives CASSPQGQGFGELFF. The chain has TRBV7-3 and TRBJ2-2; 10 bases line up with TRBD1. Germline CDR1 and CDR2: SGHTA and FQGTGA. This CDR3 has 15 residues. The trim removed 5 bases at V and 7 bases at J, leaving 7 bases unmatched.

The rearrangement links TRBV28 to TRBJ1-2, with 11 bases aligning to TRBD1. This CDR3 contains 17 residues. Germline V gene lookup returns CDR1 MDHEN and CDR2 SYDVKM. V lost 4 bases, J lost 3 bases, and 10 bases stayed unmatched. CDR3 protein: CASSSYGGQGAYYGYTF. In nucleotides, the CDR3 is TGTGCCAGCAGTTCTTATGGAGGACAGGGGGCTTACTATGGCTACACCTTC.